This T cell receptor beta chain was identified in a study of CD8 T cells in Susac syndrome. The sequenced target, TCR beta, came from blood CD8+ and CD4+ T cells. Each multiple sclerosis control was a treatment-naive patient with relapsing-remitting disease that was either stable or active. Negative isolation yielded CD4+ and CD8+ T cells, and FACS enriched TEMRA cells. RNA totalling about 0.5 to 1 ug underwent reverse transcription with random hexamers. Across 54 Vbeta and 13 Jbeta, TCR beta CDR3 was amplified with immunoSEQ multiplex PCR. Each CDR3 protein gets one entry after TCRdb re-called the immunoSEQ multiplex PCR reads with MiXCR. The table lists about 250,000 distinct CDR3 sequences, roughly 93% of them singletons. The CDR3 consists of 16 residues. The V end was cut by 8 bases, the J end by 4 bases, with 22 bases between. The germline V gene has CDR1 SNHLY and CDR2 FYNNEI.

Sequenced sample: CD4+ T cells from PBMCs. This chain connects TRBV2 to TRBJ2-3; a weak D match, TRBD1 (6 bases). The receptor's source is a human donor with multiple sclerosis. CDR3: CASRSRNRVPSDTQYF. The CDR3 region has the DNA TGTGCCAGCCGTTCCCGGAACAGGGTGCCCTCAGATACGCAGTATTTT.